The source of this T cell receptor (beta chain) is a study of shared clonotypes between healthy human individuals. At a deep level, the assay was run. The sorted-subset replicate PCRs were given around 200 ng DNA, which is approximately 30,000 T cell genomes. Assay used: immunoSEQ multiplex PCR; TCRdb lists only in-frame clones, some missing. The table records 2 million to 2.5 million clones, just over 90% of them present only once. Into CD45RA+ naive and CD45RA-negative memory subsets, the CD4+ cells were split. Study-level results: For naive CD4 cells, roughly 5% of clonotypes were shared across a few donors.

Worth noting for this clone: The antigen is undetermined.

The CDR3 covers 15 residues. Germline V gene lookup returns CDR1 SGHAT and CDR2 FQDESV (reference sequence). V was clipped by 7 bases and J by 7 bases, with 20 bases between them. The source material was naive CD4+ T cells from PBMCs. Subset indicated: CD45RA+ positively selected. This receptor was identified in a man between 18 and 29 years old in good health. Some clones in this sample may be carry-over from other donors' samples. The chain couples TRBV11-1 to TRBJ2-1; D perhaps matches TRBD2 (6 bases). This chain's CDR3 is CASNPLGGGRNEQFF. CDR3 nucleotides: TGTGCCAGCAACCCGCTTGGGGGAGGAAGGAATGAGCAGTTCTTC. Using reference TRBV11-1 and TRBJ2-1 for the parts outside the CDR3, the full variable domain is EAEVAQSPRYKITEKSQAVAFWCDPISGHATLYWYRQILGQGPELLVQFQDESVVDDSQLPKDRFSAERLKGVDSTLKIQPAELGDSAMYLCASNPLGGGRNEQFFGPGTRLTVL.